There are a few counts of the clone carrying this T cell receptor beta chain. Its antigen is still unknown. The sample belongs to a study of shared clonotypes between healthy human individuals. Regarding the study as a whole: The authors sampled blood alone, and tissue repertoires likely differ.

Every subset had its genomic DNA shared out evenly among several immunoSEQ plates. Sequencing was performed with immunoSEQ multiplex PCR; in TCRdb, only in-frame clones are kept and a portion is missing. This sample has some 1.1 million clones, with about 72% found just once. This CDR3 is 12 amino acids long. CDR1 and CDR2 (germline): GTSNPN, SVGIG (reference sequence). V lost 6 bases, J lost 6 bases, and 3 bases stayed unmatched. The sequenced material came from memory CD4+ T cells from PBMCs. Noted subset: CD45RA-negative fraction. The chain has TRBV30 and TRBJ2-2, with 8 positions matching TRBD1. This clonotype originated in a man younger than 30 in good health. Some clones in this sample may be carry-over from other donors' samples. CDR3: CACRQGPGELFF. The CDR3 coding sequence is TGTGCCTGCCGACAGGGGCCCGGGGAGCTGTTTTTT.